Listed below are T cell receptor beta chains from one sample, sequenced in a study of sequential checkpoint blockade in melanoma. Clones were sequenced by immunoSEQ multiplex PCR, and TCRdb holds only the in-frame ones, with some missing. In the table there are under 45,000 clones, 84% of which are singletons. Specimen: CD8+ T cells sorted from blood (inferred from file names), collected from a patient given nivolumab and ipilimumab in sequence. Source of these receptors: a human donor with melanoma. The CDR3 runs from the conserved cysteine through the conserved F or W. The D gene is left open where the match is weak. Size values are once, few and many counts, or a class for expanded clones, and some rows have none.

j_gene | d_gene | abundance | v_gene | CDR3nt | CDR3aa
TRBJ2-1 | TRBD2 | few | TRBV7-9 | TGTGCCAGCAGCTCTTCTGGGGGGGTCGGCCATGAGCAGTTCTTC | CASSSSGGVGHEQFF
TRBJ2-2 | TRBD1 | . | TRBV5-1 | TGCGCCAGCAGCCAGACAGGGATGTTTACCGGGGAGCTGTTTTTT | CASSQTGMFTGELFF
TRBJ1-3 | TRBD1 | once | TRBV7-8 | TGTGCCAGCAGCTTGTTACAGGGGGCTGGAAACACCATATATTTT | CASSLLQGAGNTIYF
TRBJ1-5 | . | . | TRBV19 | TGTGCCAGTAGTCGAACAGAGTATAGCAATCAGCCCCAGCATTTT | CASSRTEYSNQPQHF
TRBJ2-7 | TRBD1 | . | TRBV27 | TGTGCCAGCAGCCGGGGACAGTCCTACGAGCAGTACTTC | CASSRGQSYEQYF
TRBJ1-2 | TRBD1 | . | TRBV18 | TGTGCCAGCTCACTAGCCGGGACAGGGGGACTTGATGGCTACACCTTC | CASSLAGTGGLDGYTF
TRBJ2-3 | TRBD2 | . | TRBV6-1 | TGTGCCAGCACCCCGGGCGGGGGGGAGCAGTATTTT | CASTPGGGEQYF
TRBJ2-5 | TRBD1 | . | TRBV15 | TGTGCCACCAGCAGAGGTCAGGGGGTAGAGACCCAGTACTTC | CATSRGQGVETQYF
TRBJ1-5 | TRBD1 | few | TRBV7-2 | TGTGCCAGCAGCCCGTCGACAGGGAGCAATCAGCCCCAGCATTTT | CASSPSTGSNQPQHF
TRBJ2-5 | TRBD2 | . | TRBV7-6 | TGTGCCAGCAGCTCGATACCCGGACTAGCGGGGGGAGTACAAGAGACCCAGTACTTC | CASSSIPGLAGGVQETQYF
TRBJ2-7 | TRBD2 | . | TRBV28 | TGTGCCAGCAGTTCGGCTAGCGGGTCCTACGAGCAGTACTTC | CASSSASGSYEQYF
TRBJ2-3 | TRBD2 | . | TRBV6-6 | TGTGCCAGCAGCCCCCGGGAAACTAGCGGCACAGATACGCAGTATTTT | CASSPRETSGTDTQYF
TRBJ2-7 | . | few | TRBV5-1 | TGTGCCAGCAGCTTGGAACGGGAAACCTACGAGCAGTACTTC | CASSLERETYEQYF
TRBJ1-5 | TRBD1 | . | TRBV27 | TGTGCCAGCAGTTTAAGGGGGACAGGGAATCAGCCCCAGCATTTT | CASSLRGTGNQPQHF
TRBJ2-7 | TRBD2 | few | TRBV9 | TGTGCCAGCAGCCCCAGGACTAGCGGGAGAGACGAGCAGTACTTC | CASSPRTSGRDEQYF
TRBJ1-2 | TRBD1 | . | TRBV2 | TGTGCCAGCGTACCGGGACAGGGGAGTGGTGGCTACACCTTC | CASVPGQGSGGYTF
TRBJ2-7 | TRBD2 | . | TRBV27 | TGTGCCAGCAGTTTATCCACGGGACTAGCGGCCTACGAGCAGTACTTC | CASSLSTGLAAYEQYF
TRBJ2-2 | TRBD2 | . | TRBV15 | TGTGCCACCGCGGGGACTAGCCACACCGGGGAGCTGTTTTTT | CATAGTSHTGELFF
TRBJ1-6 | . | . | TRBV19 | TGTGCCAGTAGGACGCCGAGGGGGTGGAATTCACCCCTCCACTTT | CASRTPRGWNSPLHF
TRBJ1-1 | . | . | TRBV20-1 | TGCAGTCCGCTACGGGTCACCGAAGCTTTCTTT | CSPLRVTEAFF
TRBJ2-7 | TRBD1 | once | TRBV7-6 | TGTGCCAGCAGCTTGAGGGGGCTTTACGAGCAGTACTTC | CASSLRGLYEQYF
TRBJ2-7 | TRBD1 | . | TRBV7-9 | TGTGCCAGCAGCGACGGGACAGGTGGCTCCTACGAGCAGTACTTC | CASSDGTGGSYEQYF
TRBJ1-2 | TRBD1 | few | TRBV7-9 | TGTGCCAGCATCCACCCGGACAGGAACTATGGCTACACCTTC | CASIHPDRNYGYTF
TRBJ1-4 | . | . | TRBV27 | TGTGCCAGCAGTTTATCAACAGGGAGTAGAGAAAAACTGTTTTTT | CASSLSTGSREKLFF
TRBJ1-6 | TRBD1 | . | TRBV5-1 | TGCGCCAGCAGCTTGGTACAGGGGGCTTCTGATTCACCCCTCCACTTT | CASSLVQGASDSPLHF
TRBJ2-1 | . | . | TRBV25-1 | TGTGCCAGCTCCAGTGACGGGCTAGCTGTCGATGAGCAGTTCTTC | CASSSDGLAVDEQFF